The clone carrying this T cell receptor beta chain was observed a handful of times. Its antigen is currently unknown. Expressed TCRB transcripts were sequenced, since all the RNA that had been isolated was reverse transcribed. The table came from immunoSEQ multiplex PCR; TCRdb's copy has only in-frame clones and leaves some out. The sample records 200,000 to 300,000 clones, roughly a tenth being singletons. These data are taken from a study of beta chain features in type 1 diabetes. Findings and caveats of the study: Across all four CD4+ subsets, people with type 1 diabetes showed modestly shorter TCRB CDR3s.

V gave up 1 base and J gave up 6 bases, with 7 bases separating them. CDR1 is SGHAT, CDR2 FQNNGV, per germline. CDR3 length: 13 residues. Sequencing was performed on naive CD4+ T cells from blood. This sequence was found in a man aged 25 to 40 with type 1 diabetes. This chain links TRBV11-2 with TRBJ1-5; D unclear. The DNA for the CDR3 is TGTGCCAGCAGCTTAGCCCTCCGTCAGCCCCAGCATTTT. Amino acids: CASSLALRQPQHF.